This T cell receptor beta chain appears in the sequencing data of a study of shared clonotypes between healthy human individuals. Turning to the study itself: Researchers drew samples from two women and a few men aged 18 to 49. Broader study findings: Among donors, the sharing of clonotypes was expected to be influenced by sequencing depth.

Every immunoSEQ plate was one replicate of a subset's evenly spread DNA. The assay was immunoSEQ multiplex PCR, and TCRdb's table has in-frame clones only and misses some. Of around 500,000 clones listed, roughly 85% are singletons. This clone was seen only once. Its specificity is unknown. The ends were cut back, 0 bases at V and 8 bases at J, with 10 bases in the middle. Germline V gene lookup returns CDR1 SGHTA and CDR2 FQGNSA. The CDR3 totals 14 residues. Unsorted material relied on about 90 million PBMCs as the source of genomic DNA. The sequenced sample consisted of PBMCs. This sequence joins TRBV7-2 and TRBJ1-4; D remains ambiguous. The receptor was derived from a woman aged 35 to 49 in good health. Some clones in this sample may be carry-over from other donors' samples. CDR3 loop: CASSLARGEEKLFF. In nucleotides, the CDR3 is TGTGCCAGCAGCTTAGCACGTGGGGAGGAAAAACTGTTTTTT.